The present entry profiles one T cell receptor beta chain with its context. This clonotype has ten or more counts. Its binding antigen is unknown. No much larger clone is present one base from it, and per-base qualities are unavailable. This sample was included in a study of T cell repertoires in cytomegalovirus infection (dated by TCRdb to between 2018 and 2021). Regarding the complete study: Donor HLA type was relevant to the analysis, because carriage of CMV infection together with the matching HLA type was indicated by public TCR beta signatures.

This sample was sequenced with an Illumina HiSeq 1500. TCRdb passed the public sequencing reads through fastp at Q25 and MiXCR, retaining productive beta sequences. For every CDR3 protein sequence, its rows merge into one entry that carries the most common genes and DNA. The table for this sample lists 200,000 to 300,000 distinct CDR3 sequences; around 15% of them were counted only once. The ten largest clones represent 8.5% to 9% of the sample. Findings and caveats that apply to the study as a whole: Cumulative frequency of public TCR beta family members discriminated carriers of CMV infection plus the relevant HLA type in this cohort and an independent 352-donor cohort. The ex vivo response was dominated by HLA-C-restricted CMV-specific TCR beta clonotypes, and the single most frequent clonotype in two of eight donors was supplied by these HLA-C-restricted clonotypes.

The CDR1 and CDR2 encoded by the germline V gene are MDHEN and SYDVKM. The CDR3 contains 16 residues, cysteine and phenylalanine counted. The only DNA kept is the CDR3, 48 bases in frame from the first base. Trimming takes 4 bases from V and 5 bases from J, and the germline ends sit 20 bases apart. The TCR sequence derives from a human donor in good health (CMV status not recorded). Some clones in this sample may be carry-over from other donors' samples. The chain is made from TRBV28 and TRBJ1-1; the best D guess is TRBD1, with 6 bases matching. Material for sequencing was PBMCs. The CDR3 protein sequence reads: CASSSLYQGWTTEAFF. The nucleotide sequence reads as follows: TGTGCCAGCAGTTCCCTGTATCAGGGGTGGACAACTGAAGCTTTCTTT.